The TCR beta chain under discussion was sequenced for a study of blood T cell repertoires in COVID-19. Study as a whole: Acute-phase and convalescent COVID-19 samples originated in the United States, Italy and Spain. PBMCs, B-cell-depleted T cells, or T cells provided the cDNA or gDNA that made up the material.

Germline assignment: CDR1 SGHRS and CDR2 YFSETQ. J was trimmed by 2 bases and V by 7 bases; bases with no gene match: 6. CDR3 length: 14 amino acids. The sample holds one count of this clone. Authors' processing steps: Nucleated cell counts were estimated from reference gene primer amplification. Libraries were prepared by immunoSEQ multiplex PCR; TCRdb keeps only in-frame clonotypes and omits some of them. V and J calls and clone size come straight from that table; D and trimming were deduced from the DNA. The repertoire holds over 85,000 clones, with about 88% as singletons. This sequence originates from a man aged 35-49 years with acute or convalescent COVID-19. V usage is TRBV5-1 and J usage is TRBJ2-7, with 10 bases lining up with TRBD1. Sequencing was done on a sample of peripheral blood. The CDR3 coding sequence is TGCGCCAGCGGATCGGGACAGGGGACCTACGAGCAGTACTTC. Encoded protein: CASGSGQGTYEQYF.